The 27 T cell receptor beta chains listed next were all sequenced from one sample in a study of T cell clonality in common variable immunodeficiency. Study-wide results and limits: Fewer deletions and N-nucleotide insertions were reportedly seen in common variable immunodeficiency TCR beta sequences.

Generated by immunoSEQ multiplex PCR, the TCRdb table keeps only in-frame clones and is missing some. Observed in the sample are 25,000 to 35,000 clones, none of them singletons. No antigen has been identified for these receptors. The sequenced sample was peripheral blood mononuclear cells. The receptors were gathered from a human donor with common variable immunodeficiency.

This clone was detected many times. The CDR3 extends 3 residues past the end of the read, so its final part is completed from the germline J gene. V is TRBV7-2 and J is TRBJ1-6, with 8 bases identical to TRBD1. In germline, CDR1 is SGHTA, CDR2 FQGNSA. The CDR3 runs 15 residues. V shed 1 base, J shed 7 bases, and the junction held 3 bases outside the gene matches. CDR3 region: CASSLVTGANSPLHF. The sequenced part of the CDR3 DNA is TGTGCCAGCAGCTTAGTGACAGGGGCGAATTCACCC.

This clone was seen many times. Coverage ceases 3 residues before the CDR3 finishes, and the germline J gene fills in the end. The chain is built from TRBV5-1 and TRBJ2-7; a weak D match, TRBD1 (6 bases). The CDR3 is 14 amino acids. V lost 4 bases, J lost 2 bases, and 13 bases lay in between. Germline values: CDR1 SGHRS, CDR2 YFSETQ. The CDR3 sequence: CASSPRTDPYEQYF. The sequenced part of the CDR3 DNA is TGCGCCAGCAGCCCCCGGACAGACCCCTACGAG.

This clone turned up a few times. The read comes to an end 3 residues before the CDR3 does, leaving the germline J gene to fill in the end. This chain uses TRBV7-9 with TRBJ2-7; 8 bases match TRBD2. Trimming took 5 bases from V and 3 from J; bases not matched to a gene: 9. Germline CDR1 SEHNR, CDR2 FQNEAQ (reference sequence). The CDR3 contains 15 residues. The sequenced part of the CDR3 DNA is TGTGCCAGCAGCCCGCCGGGACTAGGTATCTACGAG. Amino acids: CASSPPGLGIYE. The entire CDR3 sequence reads CASSPPGLGIYEQYF.

In its sample, this clone was seen many times. From the germline J gene comes the end of the CDR3, since the read stops 3 residues before it. Other DNA sequences in this specimen translate into the identical CDR3. The chain is built from TRBV19 and TRBJ1-5, with D perhaps TRBD1 (5 bases). This CDR3 is 16 amino acids long. V lost 7 bases, J lost 2 bases, and 18 bases lay in between. Germline CDR1 is LNHDA and CDR2 is SQIVND (reference sequence). The CDR3 reads CASNPTGRVGNQPQHF. The sequenced CDR3 bases are TGTGCCAGTAATCCCACCGGCAGGGTTGGCAATCAGCCC.

In this sample, this clone turned up a few times. The observed sequence ends 3 residues before the CDR3 terminus, with the missing tail filled in from the germline J gene. V gene TRBV6-2 or TRBV6-3 combines with J gene TRBJ1-5; D might be TRBD1 (6 bases). V dropped 2 bases and J dropped 2 bases, with 13 bases sitting between them. Germline CDR1 MNHEY, CDR2 SVGEGT. The CDR3 contains 16 residues. The part of the CDR3 DNA that was read is TGTGCCAGCAGTTACGGGGCAGGGGCCGGCAATCAGCCC. Its protein product is CASSYGAGAGNQP. The full-length CDR3 reads as CASSYGAGAGNQPQHF.

This clone was picked up many times. Read sequence stops 3 residues before the CDR3 end, and the germline J gene provides the missing end. The rearrangement uses TRBV9 and TRBJ2-5; D might be TRBD1 (5 bases). Germline V gene sequence: CDR1 SGDLS, CDR2 YYNGEE. The CDR3 contains 15 residues. With 0 bases removed from V and 1 base from J, the gap between germline ends came to 10 bases. Incomplete CDR3 DNA: TGTGCCAGCAGCGTAGGGGGCCTTGGCCAAGAGACC. As protein: CASSVGGLGQET. The entire CDR3 sequence reads CASSVGGLGQETQYF.

This clone was counted many times. With the read ending 3 residues before the CDR3 end, the germline J gene is used to fill in that end. This rearrangement joins TRBV11-2 to TRBJ2-3; the D is unclear. This CDR3 has 14 amino acids. Germline V gene lookup returns CDR1 SGHAT and CDR2 FQNNGV. Trimming cost V 6 bases and J 5 bases, with 15 bases left between them. The part of the CDR3 DNA that was read is TGTGCCAGCAGGCGGCTATCAACCCTAGATACG. It codes for CASRRLSTLDT. The whole CDR3 reads CASRRLSTLDTQYF.

This clone was counted at least ten times. The read finishes 3 residues shy of the CDR3 end, and the germline J gene is used to complete it. This chain links TRBV7-2 with TRBJ2-3; D is uncertain. CDR1 is SGHTA and CDR2 is FQGNSA in the germline V gene. This CDR3 has 13 residues. Trimming left V 5 bases short and J 2 bases short, with 8 bases between. The CDR3 protein is CASSAYFTDTQYF. The part of the CDR3 DNA that was read is TGTGCCAGCAGCGCGTACTTCACAGATACG. The full variable domain, rest sourced from reference TRBV7-2 and TRBJ2-3, is GAGVSQSPSNKVTEKGKDVELRCDPISGHTALYWYRQSLGQGLEFLIYFQGNSAPDKSGLPSDRFSAERTGGSVSTLTIQRTQQEDSAVYLCASSAYFTDTQYFGPGTRLTVL.

Many counts were recorded for this clone. Read coverage stops 3 residues before the CDR3 terminus; the germline J gene supplies the remainder. V gene TRBV10-3 combines with J gene TRBJ2-3; the match to TRBD2 covers 16 bases. Germline CDR1 is ENHRY and CDR2 is SYGVKD. This CDR3 contains 18 residues. Trimming cost V 3 bases and J 1 base; bases outside gene matches: 4. The DNA read from the CDR3 is TGTGCCATCAGTGATGGGACTAGCGGGAGGGTGGGCACAGATACG. Translation gives CAISDGTSGRVGTDT. The complete CDR3 protein is CAISDGTSGRVGTDTQYF.

This clone was seen a handful of times. With the read ending 3 residues before the CDR3 end, the germline J gene is used to fill in that end. The rearrangement uses TRBV7-9 and TRBJ2-5; 10 nucleotides align to TRBD2. Germline V CDR1 and CDR2: SEHNR, FQNEAQ (reference sequence). The CDR3 loop spans 15 amino acids. Trimming at V came to 5 bases and at J to 5 bases, leaving 8 bases not matched to a gene. CDR3 sequence: CASSLLEAGGETQYF. The covered CDR3 bases are TGTGCCAGCAGCCTCTTAGAAGCGGGAGGGGAGACC.

This clone was counted a few times. The CDR3 extends 3 residues past the end of the read, so its final part is completed from the germline J gene. The chain combines TRBV7-9 with TRBJ1-2; tentatively, D is TRBD1 (5 bases). Trimming took off 8 bases at V and 5 bases at J, with 18 bases between the two ends. This CDR3 contains 14 residues. Germline lookup yields CDR1 SEHNR and CDR2 FQNEAQ (reference sequence). The CDR3 spells CASGTLWGWYGYTF. Incomplete CDR3 DNA: TGTGCCAGCGGGACTTTATGGGGCTGGTATGGC.

The table lists this clone with many counts. Read coverage stops 3 residues before the CDR3 terminus; the germline J gene supplies the remainder. The chain employs TRBV18 and TRBJ2-2; D possibly corresponds to TRBD1 (5 bases). The V end lost 5 bases, the J end lost 2 bases, and 15 bases lay between the germline ends. Germline V gives CDR1 KGHSH, CDR2 LQKENI. The CDR3 spans 16 residues. The CDR3 bases that were read are TGTGCCAGCTCAGGACAACATGGGATCAACACCGGGGAG. It encodes CASSGQHGINTGE. In full, the CDR3 reads CASSGQHGINTGELFF.

This clone appeared many times. The CDR3 end is not reached by the read, which stops 3 residues before it; the germline J gene fills it in. This chain joins TRBV5-1 and TRBJ1-2, with TRBD1 matching 8 bases. The V gene's germline CDR1 is SGHRS and CDR2 YFSETQ. The CDR3 length is 16 residues. Germline trimming cut 0 bases from V and 2 bases from J; bases unmatched to any gene: 6. This chain's CDR3 is CASSLGGDRLNYGYTF. The CDR3 DNA, read in part, is TGCGCCAGCAGCTTGGGTGGGGACAGGCTGAACTATGGC.

In its sample, this clone was seen many times. The sequence runs out 3 residues before the end of the CDR3; the remainder is reconstructed from the germline J gene. J is TRBJ1-5 and V is TRBV19; TRBD1 agrees at 7 bases. V lost 4 bases to trimming and J lost 6 bases; unmatched junction nucleotides: 3. The CDR3 runs to 13 residues. The germline gives CDR1 LNHDA, CDR2 SQIVND (reference sequence). The sequenced CDR3 bases are TGTGCCAGTAGTACAGGGGGTCGTCAGCCC. This codes for CASSTGGRQP. In full, the CDR3 reads CASSTGGRQPQHF.

There are a few counts of this clone. This CDR3 reads CASSIYRTLAGPSYNEQFF. The CDR3 bases that were read are TGTGCCAGTAGTATTTATCGGACCTTAGCGGGTCCCTCCTACAATGAG. The J gene is TRBJ2-1, the V gene TRBV19, with 7 positions matching TRBD2. The read finishes 3 residues shy of the CDR3 end, and the germline J gene is used to complete it. CDR3 length: 19 amino acids. Germline CDR1 LNHDA, CDR2 SQIVND (reference sequence). The junction had 14 bases not matched to a gene; V was cut back by 3 bases and J by 0 bases.

This clone was seen a few times. The read stops 3 residues short of the end of the CDR3; the missing end is completed from the germline J gene. This chain links TRBV19 with TRBJ2-7, with 7 bases lining up with TRBD2. From germline, CDR1 is LNHDA and CDR2 SQIVND (reference sequence). The CDR3 has 15 amino acids. V dropped 1 base and J dropped 0; count of bases not matched to a gene: 3. The covered CDR3 bases are TGTGCCAGTAGTATAGGGACTAGTCCCTCCTACGAG. Its protein product is CASSIGTSPSYE. The entire CDR3 protein reads CASSIGTSPSYEQYF.

This clone was seen at least ten times. The CDR3 goes on 3 residues after the read ends, and that part is filled in from the germline J gene. The rearrangement joins TRBV13 to TRBJ2-7, with 10 bases identical to TRBD1. The V segment lost 6 bases and the J segment 4 bases; nucleotides outside the gene matches: 3. The CDR3 runs 13 residues. Germline V gives CDR1 PRHDT, CDR2 FYEKMQ (reference sequence). CDR3 amino acids: CASRAGQGYEQYF. The sequenced part of the CDR3 DNA is TGTGCCAGCAGGGCGGGACAGGGGTACGAG.

This clone was found many times. The CDR3 end lies 3 residues beyond the end of the read and is filled in from the germline J gene. This rearrangement joins TRBV2 to TRBJ1-6; 9 bases match TRBD1. V was clipped by 6 bases and J by 10 bases; unmatched bases: 10. The CDR3 has 15 residues. Germline CDR1 SNHLY, CDR2 FYNNEI. The CDR3 reads CASSNAGQGRSPLHF. The sequenced CDR3 bases are TGTGCCAGCAGCAACGCGGGACAGGGCCGCTCACCC. Full variable domain (rest looked up from reference TRBV2 and TRBJ1-6): EPEVTQTPSHQVTQMGQEVILRCVPISNHLYFYWYRQILGQKVEFLVSFYNNEISEKSEIFDDQFSVERPDGSNFTLKIRSTKLEDSAMYFCASSNAGQGRSPLHFGNGTRLTVT.

This clone was found many times. The read ends 3 residues shy of where the CDR3 ends; the end is completed using the germline J gene. V gene TRBV2 combines with J gene TRBJ2-3; TRBD2 is a possible D gene (6 bases). V was clipped by 8 bases and J by 2 bases, with 14 bases between them. CDR3 length equals 14 residues. The V gene's germline CDR1 is SNHLY and CDR2 FYNNEI. CDR3 loop: CASGKGLNTDTQYF. CDR3 DNA, as far as it was read: TGTGCCAGCGGTAAGGGACTGAACACAGATACG. Full variable domain (outside the CDR3, taken from reference TRBV2 and TRBJ2-3): EPEVTQTPSHQVTQMGQEVILRCVPISNHLYFYWYRQILGQKVEFLVSFYNNEISEKSEIFDDQFSVERPDGSNFTLKIRSTKLEDSAMYFCASGKGLNTDTQYFGPGTRLTVL.

At least ten counts were recorded for this clone. The read comes to an end 3 residues before the CDR3 does, leaving the germline J gene to fill in the end. The V gene is TRBV5-1, the J gene TRBJ2-7; 10 positions agree with TRBD1. This CDR3 has 15 residues. In germline, CDR1 is SGHRS, CDR2 YFSETQ. The V segment lost 0 bases and the J segment 5 bases; nucleotides outside the gene matches: 5. The CDR3 DNA, read in part, is TGCGCCAGCAGCTTGGCGACAGGGGGCAGCGACGAG. This encodes CASSLATGGSDE. In full, the CDR3 is CASSLATGGSDEQYF.

This clone has more than one count but fewer than ten. The CDR3 protein is CSAPAGFGEQYF. The part of the CDR3 DNA that was read is TGCAGTGCCCCCGCGGGGTTTGGCGAG. V gene TRBV20-1 combines with J gene TRBJ2-7; a possible D gene is TRBD2 (6 bases). Read coverage stops 3 residues before the CDR3 terminus; the germline J gene supplies the remainder. CDR1 is DFQATT, CDR2 SNEGSKA, per germline (reference sequence). CDR3 length equals 12 residues. The V gene lost 6 bases and the J gene lost 6 bases, with 15 bases spanning the gap.

On this clone: The junction and the germline gene differ at one end; a read error may be behind it. The CDR3 is cut off 3 residues early in the read; its end comes from the germline J gene. The gene calls are TRBV11-3 and TRBJ2-7; tentative D call: TRBD2 (5 bases). The CDR3 is 13 amino acids. Germline V gene data show CDR1 as SGHNT and CDR2 as YENEEA. The CDR3 here is CASSLGGSYEQYF. Partial CDR3 DNA: TGTGCCAGCAGTTTAGGCGGGTCCTACGAG.

This clone has at least ten counts. The read ends 3 residues early relative to the CDR3; the germline J gene fills the gap. This chain connects TRBV15 to TRBJ2-1; D unresolved. The CDR3 consists of 12 residues. The V gene lost 1 base and the J gene lost 7 bases, with 5 bases spanning the gap. Germline V CDR1 and CDR2: LNHNV, YYDKDF (reference sequence). The CDR3 reads CATSRGGNEQFF. The sequenced part of the CDR3 DNA is TGTGCCACCAGCAGAGGCGGAAATGAG.

This clone was counted between two and nine times. The observed sequence ends 3 residues before the CDR3 terminus, with the missing tail filled in from the germline J gene. The V call is TRBV30, the J call TRBJ2-2; D uncertain. The CDR3 spans 11 residues. The germline V and J ends were trimmed by 8 bases and 5 bases, with 9 bases remaining between them. The germline gives CDR1 GTSNPN, CDR2 SVGIG (reference sequence). CDR3 region: CASQETGELFF. Partial CDR3 DNA: TGTGCCAGCCAGGAAACCGGGGAG.

This clone was found many times. The read comes to an end 3 residues before the CDR3 does, leaving the germline J gene to fill in the end. The chain employs TRBV18 and TRBJ1-1; D is undetermined. The CDR3 spans 19 residues. Trimming stripped 1 base from V and 0 bases from J, with 21 bases between. The V gene's germline CDR1 is KGHSH and CDR2 LQKENI. The sequenced part of the CDR3 DNA is TGTGCCAGCTCACCACTTCCAGGAGTCCCCTCTGTCGTGAACACTGAA. This codes for CASSPLPGVPSVVNTE. The CDR3 in its entirety is CASSPLPGVPSVVNTEAFF.

There are many counts of this clone. The CDR3 extends 3 residues past the end of the read, so its final part is completed from the germline J gene. The chain combines TRBV30 with TRBJ1-2, with D maybe TRBD1 (5 bases). CDR3 size: 15 residues. V was clipped by 3 bases and J by 0 bases, with 14 bases between them. Germline V gene data show CDR1 as GTSNPN and CDR2 as SVGIG (reference sequence). CDR3: CAWSPPRVTNYGYTF. The CDR3 DNA, read in part, is TGTGCCTGGAGCCCCCCCAGGGTTACTAACTATGGC.

By sample share, this clone is medium-sized (0.01 to 0.1%). CDR3 sequence reads: CASSTELATDTQYF. Incomplete CDR3 DNA: TGTGCCAGTAGTACGGAACTAGCCACAGATACG. This chain links TRBV19 with TRBJ2-3, with TRBD2 as a possible D gene (6 bases). The CDR3 end is not reached by the read, which stops 3 residues before it; the germline J gene fills it in. The length of the CDR3 is 14 residues. Germline V gives CDR1 LNHDA, CDR2 SQIVND (reference sequence). V was cut by 4 bases and J by 2 bases, with 10 bases left in between.